This record concerns one T cell receptor (beta chain) sequence. This sample is drawn from a study of blood T cell repertoires in COVID-19. Across the whole study: Donors in the United States, Italy and Spain gave samples during acute or convalescent COVID-19. T cells, B-cell-depleted T cells, or PBMCs supplied cDNA or gDNA.

In the authors' workflow: Estimation of nucleated cell counts relied on the amplification of reference gene primers. Profiling relied on immunoSEQ multiplex PCR, and the TCRdb table lists in-frame clones only, not all of them. Clone size and V and J calls were adopted from that table, with D and trimming inferred from the DNA. The sample yields approximately 140,000 clones, 80% to 90% seen once. The V gene's germline CDR1 is WSHSY and CDR2 SAAADI. The CDR3 is made up of 11 amino acids. V was trimmed by 7 bases and J by 10 bases, leaving 13 bases between them. Material for sequencing was peripheral blood. The chain carries TRBV10-2 and TRBJ1-1; possibly TRBD1 for D (6 bases). The TCR sequence derives from a human donor with acute or convalescent COVID-19. The donor label of this sample is uncertain. CDR3 in DNA: TGCGCCAGCATCGCCACAGGGAGAGCTTTCTTT. Translated: CASIATGRAFF.